This record covers a single TCR beta chain. Its cognate antigen is unknown. The protocol was immunoSEQ multiplex PCR, while the TCRdb copy is restricted to in-frame clones and leaves out a portion. Of approximately 25,000 clones listed, about 80% are singletons. The germline V gene has CDR1 SGHAT and CDR2 FQDESV (reference sequence). This CDR3 is built from 17 residues. V lost 5 bases and J lost 0, with 17 bases in between. The data stem from a study of T cells in narcolepsy. Study details: Healthy controls were enrolled alongside patients with narcolepsy type 1 or type 2. Overall study results and limits: Healthy controls reportedly lacked the autoreactive clonotypes serially found in patients' blood. Autoreactive clone sequences were missing from some blood memory CD4+ repertoires. Same-patient CSF and blood CD4+ T cell clonotypes included HCRT-specific and TRIB2-specific autoreactive ones.

The specimen was CD45RA- memory CD4+ T cells from PBMCs. This sequence joins TRBV11-1 and TRBJ1-3; a weak D match, TRBD1 (6 bases). This receptor was obtained from a human donor with narcolepsy. The CDR3: CASSARMDRFSGNTIYF. DNA of the CDR3: TGTGCCAGCAGCGCTAGGATGGACAGATTCTCTGGAAACACCATATATTTT.